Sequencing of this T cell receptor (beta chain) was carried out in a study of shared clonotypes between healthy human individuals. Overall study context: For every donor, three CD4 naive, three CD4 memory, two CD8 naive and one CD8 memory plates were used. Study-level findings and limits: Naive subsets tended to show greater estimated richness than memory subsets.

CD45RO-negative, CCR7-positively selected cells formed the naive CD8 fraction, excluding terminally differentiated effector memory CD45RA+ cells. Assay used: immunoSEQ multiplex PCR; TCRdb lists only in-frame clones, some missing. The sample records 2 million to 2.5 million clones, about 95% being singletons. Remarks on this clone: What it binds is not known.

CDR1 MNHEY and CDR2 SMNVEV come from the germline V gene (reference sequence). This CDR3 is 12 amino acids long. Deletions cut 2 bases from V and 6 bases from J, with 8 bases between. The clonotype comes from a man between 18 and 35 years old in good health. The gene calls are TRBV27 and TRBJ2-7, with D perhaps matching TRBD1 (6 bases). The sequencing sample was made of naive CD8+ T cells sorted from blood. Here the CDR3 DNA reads TGTGCCAGCAGTTTAACAGGGACCGAGCAGTACTTC. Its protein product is CASSLTGTEQYF.